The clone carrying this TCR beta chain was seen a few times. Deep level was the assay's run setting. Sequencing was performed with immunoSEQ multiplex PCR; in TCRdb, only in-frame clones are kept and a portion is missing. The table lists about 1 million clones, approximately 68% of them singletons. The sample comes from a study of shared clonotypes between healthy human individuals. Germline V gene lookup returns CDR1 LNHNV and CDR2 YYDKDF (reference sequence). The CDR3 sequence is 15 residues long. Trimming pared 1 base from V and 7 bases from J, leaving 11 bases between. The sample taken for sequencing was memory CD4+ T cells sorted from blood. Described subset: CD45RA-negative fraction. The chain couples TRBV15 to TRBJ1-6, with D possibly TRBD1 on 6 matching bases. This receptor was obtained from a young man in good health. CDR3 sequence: CATSRAVGGNSPLHF. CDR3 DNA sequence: TGTGCCACCAGCAGAGCAGTAGGGGGGAATTCACCCCTCCACTTT.